This paragraph reports one T cell receptor (beta chain). Its antigen remains unidentified. The data originate from a study of OX40 agonist ivuxolimab in advanced cancers. Study information: Clinicians treated patients with ivuxolimab, an agonistic anti-OX40 (CD134) antibody. Melanoma, hepatocellular carcinoma, head and neck or renal cell cancer occurred in dose-escalation patients.

Study findings and constraints: Clonal expansion was among the lowest in partial responders at 0.1-3.0 mg/kg, especially CD8+. CD4+ and CD8+ blood T cells expanded clonally by week 6 at 0.1 to 3.0 mg/kg.

Profiled with immunoSEQ multiplex PCR; TCRdb holds only in-frame clones, not every one. Of under 45,000 clones in the sample, about four fifths were seen once. Germline V gene lookup returns CDR1 SGHRS and CDR2 YFSETQ. J was trimmed by 3 bases and V by 0 bases; bases with no gene match: 3. The CDR3 length is 15 residues. The rearrangement joins TRBV5-1 to TRBJ2-5; TRBD2 aligns across 9 bases. This sequence originates from an adult with an advanced solid tumor such as melanoma, head and neck, liver or kidney cancer. Sequencing was performed on CD4+ or CD8+ T cells sorted from blood, taken in a trial of the OX40 agonist ivuxolimab. The CDR3 reads CASSLVTSGKETQYF. The DNA of the CDR3 is TGCGCCAGCAGCTTGGTGACTAGCGGAAAAGAGACCCAGTACTTC.